These 12 T cell receptor beta chains originate from one sample sequenced in a study of T-cell reconstitution after alpha-beta-depleted transplantation in children. Unique molecular identifiers were built into the TCRbeta library. TCRdb independently ran MiXCR on the PCR reads; one entry per CDR3 protein. The data contain around 530,000 distinct CDR3 sequences, around a third of them seen just once; the ten biggest clones take up 2% to 2.5%. Source: PBMCs from the stem cell graft donor, taken from the stem cell graft. Receptors were obtained from a human donor who donated a stem cell graft to a child with aplastic anemia.

The V and J genes are TRBV5-4 and TRBJ1-1; no firm D call. The V and J ends lost 0 bases and 4 bases respectively, with 7 bases between them. The CDR3 runs 13 residues. Germline-derived CDR1 and CDR2 are SGHNT and YYREEE (reference sequence). The CDR3 sequence is CASSLDGVTEAFF. The DNA of the CDR3 is TGTGCCAGCAGCTTGGACGGGGTCACTGAAGCTTTCTTT.

This clonotype was counted between two and nine times. The CDR3 region has the DNA TGTGCCAGCAGCTTATATGCAGGGGTCGGCTCTGGGGCCAACGTCCTGACTTTC. Its translation: CASSLYAGVGSGANVLTF. The chain employs TRBV11-1 and TRBJ2-6, with D perhaps TRBD1 (6 bases). This CDR3 is 18 amino acids long. With 2 bases removed from V and 0 bases from J, the gap between germline ends came to 14 bases. From germline, CDR1 is SGHAT and CDR2 FQDESV (reference sequence).

The sample holds one count of this clonotype. The chain recombines TRBV5-8 with TRBJ2-7; no firm D call. The V end was cut by 1 base, the J end by 4 bases, with 9 bases between. The CDR3 extends over 13 amino acids. The germline CDR1 and CDR2 sequences are SGHTS and YDEGEE. CDR3 sequence (DNA): TGTGCCAGCAGCTTGACAGACCCATACGAGCAGTACGTC. It translates to CASSLTDPYEQYV.

This clonotype was observed a handful of times. The J gene is TRBJ2-7, the V gene TRBV29-1; perhaps TRBD2 as D (6 bases). With 5 bases removed from V and 2 bases from J, the gap between germline ends came to 10 bases. CDR1 and CDR2 (germline): SQVTM, ANQGSEA. This CDR3 is built from 12 residues. The CDR3 region is CSVRRDPYEQYF. CDR3 nucleotides: TGCAGCGTTAGGCGGGACCCCTACGAGCAGTACTTC.

This clonotype was counted a few times. This chain connects TRBV18 to TRBJ2-7, with TRBD2 as a possible D gene (6 bases). This CDR3 is 13 amino acids long. V lost 3 bases and J lost 2, with 8 bases in between. CDR1 and CDR2 (germline): KGHSH, LQKENI. The CDR3 is CASSPGLTYEQYF. CDR3 in DNA: TGTGCCAGCTCACCGGGACTTACCTACGAGCAGTACTTC. The variable domain in full, completed from reference TRBV18 and TRBJ2-7, reads NAGVMQNPRHLVRRRGQEARLRCSPMKGHSHVYWYRQLPEEGLKFMVYLQKENIIDESGMPKERFSAEFPKEGPSILRIQQVVRGDSAAYFCASSPGLTYEQYFGPGTRLTVT.

This clonotype appeared a few times. The chain carries TRBV12-5 and TRBJ1-4; D not resolved. CDR3 size: 16 residues. The V gene lost 3 bases and the J gene lost 5 bases, with 16 bases spanning the gap. Germline V gives CDR1 LGHNT, CDR2 FRNRAP. CDR3 residues: CASGLALTGENEKLFF. As DNA, the CDR3 is TGTGCTAGTGGTTTAGCTCTCACGGGAGAAAATGAAAAACTGTTTTTT.

The chain couples TRBV7-9 to TRBJ2-2, with 8 bases fitting TRBD2. Germline CDR1 is SEHNR and CDR2 is FQNEAQ (reference sequence). V trimming: 5 bases; J trimming: 5 bases; junction bases outside the gene matches: 7. This CDR3 region has 15 residues. CDR3 DNA sequence: TGTGCCAGCAGCCAGAGCGGGAGCAAGACCGGGGAGCTGTTTTTT. Residues: CASSQSGSKTGELFF.

The sample holds a few counts of this clonotype. The chain combines TRBV20-1 with TRBJ2-7; no clear D gene. V was pared by 3 bases and J by 2 bases, with 14 bases between. The CDR3 is 14 amino acids. CDR1 DFQATT and CDR2 SNEGSKA come from the germline V gene (reference sequence). Here the CDR3 DNA reads TGCAGTGCTAGGAAGGTAGCCGAAACCTACGAGCAGTACGTC. Amino acid sequence: CSARKVAETYEQYV.

This clonotype has a handful of counts. The rearrangement uses TRBV7-9 and TRBJ2-1, with TRBD2 matching over 8 bases. The junction had 13 bases not matched to a gene; V was cut back by 8 bases and J by 10 bases. The germline gives CDR1 SEHNR, CDR2 FQNEAQ (reference sequence). The CDR3 sequence is 14 residues long. The CDR3 reads CASPRGGEVGEQFF. Here the CDR3 DNA reads TGTGCCAGCCCACGGGGGGGCGAGGTAGGAGAGCAGTTCTTC. Based on the CDR3 plus reference TRBV7-9 and TRBJ2-1, the full variable domain is DTGVSQNPRHKITKRGQNVTFRCDPISEHNRLYWYRQTLGQGPEFLTYFQNEAQLEKSRLLSDRFSAERPKGSFSTLEIQRTEQGDSAMYLCASPRGGEVGEQFFGPGTRLTVL.

This clonotype was recorded a few times. The chain is built from TRBV29-1 and TRBJ2-1; 7 bases line up with TRBD2. The length of the CDR3 is 16 residues. Germline CDR1 and CDR2: SQVTM and ANQGSEA. Unmatched junction bases numbered 17, after V lost 3 bases and J lost 9 bases. The chain's CDR3 is CSVEKLAPRRLGEQFF. In DNA, the CDR3 is TGCAGCGTTGAGAAACTAGCGCCACGGAGGTTGGGTGAGCAGTTCTTC.

The J gene is TRBJ1-5, the V gene TRBV27, with a weak D call TRBD1 (6 bases). CDR1 is MNHEY and CDR2 is SMNVEV in the germline V gene (reference sequence). Trimming took 3 bases from V and 5 from J, leaving 14 bases between them. This CDR3 is 15 amino acids long. CDR3 nucleotides: TGTGCCAGCAGTTTGGGAACGACAGGCTATCAGCCCCAGCATTTT. This translates into CASSLGTTGYQPQHF.

CDR3 sequence: CASSLAGGLISYEQYV. CDR3 bases: TGTGCCAGCAGTTTAGCGGGAGGCCTTATTTCCTACGAGCAGTACGTC. The J gene is TRBJ2-7, the V gene TRBV6-2 or TRBV6-3, with 10 bases that match TRBD2. CDR1 and CDR2 from the germline V gene are MNHEY and SVGEGT. The trim removed 4 bases at V and 1 base at J, leaving 7 bases unmatched. The CDR3 extends over 16 amino acids.